This TCR beta chain appears in the sequencing data of a study of blood T cell repertoires in COVID-19 (dated by TCRdb to about 2020). Turning to the overall study: The collaborator samples originated in the United States, Italy and Spain and spanned the acute and convalescent phases of COVID-19. The prospective study material was composed of cDNA or gDNA derived from T cells, B-cell-depleted T cells, or PBMCs. Deeply sampled blood TCRbeta repertoires from subjects exposed to, actively infected with, or recovered from COVID-19 were included in the dataset. The repertoires were released in a freely available public database intended as a resource for research on the immune response to SARS-CoV-2. Samples were obtained from the ongoing ImmuneRACE study (first 160 participants) and from about 1,300 subjects provided by 6 global collaborators. The sample metadata nearly always contained a de-identified subject ID, COVID-19 status, age in years and sex. Where HLA class I and class II types were available, the types were taken from metadata supplied by the sample provider, not from assay-based typing. Overall results and qualifications from the work: The quantity of clinical and demographic metadata differed by source and by participant and was supplied without curation.

The immunoSEQ Assay, a bias-controlled multiplex PCR, was used to amplify TCRbeta CDR3 regions from genomic DNA. Processing in the source paper ran as follows. The number of nucleated cells in each sample was estimated from the amplification of reference gene primers within the assay. To quantify the absolute abundance of each unique TCRbeta CDR3 rearrangement, sequence reads were collapsed and filtered. For each sample, productive Simpson clonality was calculated by taking the square root of Simpson's diversity index across productive rearrangements. TCRdb mirrors the immuneACCESS table, restricted to in-frame sequences. Some clones are absent from its copies; in checked studies, under half trace to an unresolved V gene, and the reason for the others is unknown. That table is the source of V, J and clone size, and D and trimming were worked out from the DNA. The sample table lists some 80,000 clones, approximately 81% of them with a count of one. Clones ranked in the top ten supply over 35% of the sample.

Points on this clone: No antigen is known for it. No quality values exist for individual bases; no much larger clone is one base distant.

The collaborating institutions used their own protocols to collect whole blood in K2EDTA tubes. For TCRbeta analysis, collaborators shipped samples in one of three forms: frozen whole blood, isolated PBMCs, or DNA extracted from either of those sample types. Including cysteine and phenylalanine, the CDR3 has 13 amino acids. CDR3 DNA is the only sequence kept; it has 39 bases, read in frame from the first base. The V end gives up 3 bases and the J end 7 bases, leaving 3 bases in the junction not matched to a gene. CDR1 and CDR2 were assigned from the germline V gene as KGHSH and LQKENI. The rearranged chain carries TRBV18 and TRBJ2-1; 7 junctional bases match TRBD2. This sequence originates from a man older than 75 with acute or convalescent COVID-19. Material: peripheral blood. The nucleotide sequence is given as TGTGCCAGCTCACCTCGACTAGCTAATGAGCAGTTCTTC. Its coded protein is CASSPRLANEQFF.